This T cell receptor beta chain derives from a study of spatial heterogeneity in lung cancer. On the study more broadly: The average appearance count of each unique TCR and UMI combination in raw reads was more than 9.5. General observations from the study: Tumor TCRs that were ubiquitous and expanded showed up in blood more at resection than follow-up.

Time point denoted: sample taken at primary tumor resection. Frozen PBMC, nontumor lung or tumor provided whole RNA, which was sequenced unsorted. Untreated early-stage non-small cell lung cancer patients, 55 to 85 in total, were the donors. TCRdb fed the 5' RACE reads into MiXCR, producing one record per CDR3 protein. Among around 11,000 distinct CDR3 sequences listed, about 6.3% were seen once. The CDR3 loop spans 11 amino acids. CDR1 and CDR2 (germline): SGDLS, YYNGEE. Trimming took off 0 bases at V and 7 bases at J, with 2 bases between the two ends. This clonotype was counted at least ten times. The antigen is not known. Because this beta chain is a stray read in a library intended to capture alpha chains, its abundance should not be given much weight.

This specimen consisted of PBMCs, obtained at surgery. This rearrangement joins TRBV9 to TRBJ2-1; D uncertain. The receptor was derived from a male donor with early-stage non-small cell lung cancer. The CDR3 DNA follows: TGTGCCAGCAGCGTAGAGAATGAGCAGTTCTTC. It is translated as CASSVENEQFF.